The clone carrying this T cell receptor beta chain is a singleton in its sample. The antigen remains undetermined. Method: immunoSEQ multiplex PCR; TCRdb's copy keeps in-frame clones and lacks some. The sample consists of 85,000 to 90,000 clones, roughly nine tenths of them appearing once. Germline V lookup: CDR1 SGDLS, CDR2 YYNGEE. The CDR3 consists of 15 residues. The V end was cut by 0 bases, the J end by 4 bases, with 11 bases between. These data originate in a study of Tregs in tolerant kidney transplant recipients. The study, taken as a whole, reports: The most relevant donor-specific Treg TCRbeta repertoire apparently came from expansion with activated donor B cells.

Unstimulated regulatory T cells (CD4+CD25+CD127-), CD4+CD25- non-regulatory cells, CD4 and CD8 cells were FACS-sorted from thawed PBMCs. This rearrangement joins TRBV9 to TRBJ2-1; D is perhaps TRBD2 (5 bases). The sequencing input was CD8+ T cells from blood. The sequence was obtained from a human donor in good health. The chain's CDR3 is CASSVGISAYNEQFF. The CDR3 region has the DNA TGTGCCAGCAGCGTAGGAATTAGCGCGTACAATGAGCAGTTCTTC.